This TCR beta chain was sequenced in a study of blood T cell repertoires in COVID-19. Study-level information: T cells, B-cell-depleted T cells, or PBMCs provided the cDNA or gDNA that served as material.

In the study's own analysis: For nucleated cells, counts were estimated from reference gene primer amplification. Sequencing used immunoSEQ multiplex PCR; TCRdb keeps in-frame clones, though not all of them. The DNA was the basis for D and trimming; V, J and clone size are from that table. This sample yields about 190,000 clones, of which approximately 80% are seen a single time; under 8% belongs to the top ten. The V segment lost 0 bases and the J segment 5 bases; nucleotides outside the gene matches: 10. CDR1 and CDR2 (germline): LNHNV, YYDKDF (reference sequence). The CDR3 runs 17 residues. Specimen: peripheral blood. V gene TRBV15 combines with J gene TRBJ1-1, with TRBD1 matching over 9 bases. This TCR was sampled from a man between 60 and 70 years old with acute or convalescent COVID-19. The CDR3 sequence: CATSRDLKGTGRTEAFF. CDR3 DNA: TGTGCCACCAGCAGAGACCTCAAGGGGACAGGGAGGACTGAAGCTTTCTTT.